Presented here are 17 T cell receptor beta chains from one specimen sequenced in a study of blood T cells in healthy people across ages. The authors ran a second PCR of roughly 6 to 12 cycles using a sample-barcoded 5' primer and a J-beta primer mix. TCRdb fed the 5' RACE reads into MiXCR, producing one record per CDR3 protein. The sample includes about 560,000 distinct CDR3 sequences, roughly a quarter of them seen just once. The same sample was also studied in work on T cells of mothers and their children.

Sequences were obtained from blood. The receptors stem from a boy between 2 and 10 years old in good health.

The table lists this clonotype with a few counts. The genes are TRBV3-1 and TRBJ2-3; 11 bases are a match to TRBD2. The germline V gene encodes CDR1 LGHDT and CDR2 YNNKEL (reference sequence). The CDR3 has 22 residues. With 4 bases clipped from V and 0 bases from J, the junction kept 21 bases outside the gene matches. CDR3 sequence (DNA): TGTGCCAGCAGCCCGCTATATTCTAGCGGGGGGACCAAAGGGGGCAGCACAGATACGCAGTATTTT. Its translation: CASSPLYSSGGTKGGSTDTQYF.

This clonotype was observed a few times. The chain links TRBV15 to TRBJ2-1; D gene uncertain. The CDR3 consists of 14 residues. The V end was cut by 0 bases, the J end by 15 bases, with 18 bases between. Germline V gene data show CDR1 as LNHNV and CDR2 as YYDKDF (reference sequence). CDR3 coding DNA: TGTGCCACCAGCAGAGATCAATATAGCTGGGCGCCGTTCTTC. As protein: CATSRDQYSWAPFF.

The chain uses TRBV10-3 and TRBJ1-2; D ambiguous. This CDR3 is built from 12 residues. The germline CDR1 and CDR2 sequences are ENHRY and SYGVKD. Deletions cut 11 bases from V and 0 bases from J, with 10 bases between. CDR3 nucleotide sequence: TGTGCCGTTCGTGGGTCTAACTATGGCTACACCTTC. This sequence encodes CAVRGSNYGYTF.

There are a few counts of this clonotype. V gene TRBV7-9 combines with J gene TRBJ2-3; the match to TRBD2 covers 9 bases. The CDR3 loop spans 19 amino acids. The V and J ends lost 5 bases and 3 bases, in that order; junction bases with no gene match: 18. The germline CDR1 and CDR2 sequences are SEHNR and FQNEAQ (reference sequence). In nucleotides, the CDR3 is TGTGCCAGCAGCCCCCCAGCGGGAGGTCTGGTCGGGTGGACAGATACGCAGTATTTT. Protein product: CASSPPAGGLVGWTDTQYF.

The CDR3 is CSVAATNEKLFF. Written as DNA, the CDR3 is TGCAGCGTTGCTGCAACTAATGAAAAACTGTTTTTT. The chain recombines TRBV29-1 with TRBJ1-4; D is unclear. Germline values: CDR1 SQVTM, CDR2 ANQGSEA. Trimming pared 4 bases from V and 0 bases from J, leaving 3 bases between. CDR3 length: 12 amino acids.

This chain links TRBV20-1 with TRBJ2-5, with D perhaps TRBD2 (6 bases). Germline V lookup: CDR1 DFQATT, CDR2 SNEGSKA (reference sequence). V shed 6 bases and J shed 5 bases, with 13 bases lying between them. This CDR3 has 12 residues. CDR3 sequence: CSATPAGETQYF. CDR3 in DNA: TGCAGTGCCACGCCAGCGGGCGAGACCCAGTACTTC.

The chain combines TRBV6-5 with TRBJ2-5; D not certain. Trimming left V 6 bases short and J 5 bases short, with 10 bases between. The CDR3 runs 12 residues. Germline values: CDR1 MNHEY, CDR2 SVGAGI. The CDR3 sequence: CASRYGPETQYF. In DNA, the CDR3 is TGTGCCAGCAGATACGGACCGGAGACCCAGTACTTC.

This clonotype occurred a few times. The genes are TRBV9 and TRBJ1-4; D possibly corresponds to TRBD1 (6 bases). The CDR3 spans 15 residues. V lost 0 bases and J lost 8, with 14 bases in between. Germline lookup yields CDR1 SGDLS and CDR2 YYNGEE. The CDR3 reads CASSVGGRGEEKLFF. The CDR3 region has the DNA TGTGCCAGCAGCGTAGGGGGCAGGGGTGAAGAAAAACTGTTTTTT.

The V gene is TRBV27, the J gene TRBJ2-1, with 9 bases lining up with TRBD2. CDR1 is MNHEY and CDR2 is SMNVEV in the germline V gene (reference sequence). The length of the CDR3 is 12 residues. V shed 3 bases, J shed 12 bases, and the junction held 3 bases outside the gene matches. In DNA form, the CDR3 reads TGTGCCAGCAGTTTGGGCGGGGGGGTGCAGTTCTTC. This gives the protein CASSLGGGVQFF.

This clonotype was counted a few times. This chain links TRBV3-1 with TRBJ2-7, with TRBD2 as a possible D gene (6 bases). The CDR3 consists of 17 residues. Per the germline V gene, CDR1 is LGHDT and CDR2 is YNNKEL (reference sequence). Between the trimmed V and J ends, which lost 0 bases and 6 bases, there was a span of 21 bases. CDR3 residues: CASSQDVGTGVSGEQYF. Here the CDR3 DNA reads TGTGCCAGCAGCCAAGATGTCGGGACTGGAGTCTCGGGCGAGCAGTACTTC.

This clonotype was found a few times. V usage is TRBV10-2 and J usage is TRBJ1-3; 9 nucleotides align to TRBD1. The CDR3 runs 17 residues. Trimming took 6 bases from V and 0 from J; bases not matched to a gene: 9. Per germline, CDR1 WSHSY and CDR2 SAAADI. CDR3 region: CASRDTGTGYSGNTIYF. CDR3 bases: TGCGCCAGCAGGGACACCGGGACAGGGTACTCTGGAAACACCATATATTTT.

The chain's CDR3 is CASGFFGGGYNEQFF. CDR3 bases: TGTGCTAGTGGTTTCTTCGGGGGAGGGTACAATGAGCAGTTCTTC. V is TRBV12-5 and J is TRBJ2-1, with 7 nucleotides matching TRBD2. Germline V gene data show CDR1 as LGHNT and CDR2 as FRNRAP. V lost 3 bases, J lost 4 bases, and 6 bases stayed unmatched. The CDR3 is 15 residues long.

The sample holds a few counts of this clonotype. The gene calls are TRBV18 and TRBJ2-7; D assignment may be TRBD1 or TRBD2 (5 bases each). V gave up 0 bases and J gave up 3 bases, with 15 bases separating them. CDR3 size: 16 residues. Germline loops: CDR1 KGHSH, CDR2 LQKENI. This CDR3 is CASSPPEWLGDYEQYF. The DNA of the CDR3 is TGTGCCAGCTCACCACCAGAATGGTTGGGGGACTACGAGCAGTACTTC.

V is TRBV7-9 and J is TRBJ2-1, with D possibly being TRBD1 (5 bases). There are 14 residues in the CDR3. V was cut by 2 bases and J by 7 bases, with 12 bases left in between. Per the germline V gene, CDR1 is SEHNR and CDR2 is FQNEAQ (reference sequence). CDR3 loop: CASSLFRKGNEQFF. In DNA, the CDR3 is TGTGCCAGCAGCTTATTTCGGAAGGGGAATGAGCAGTTCTTC.

The chain links TRBV11-2 to TRBJ2-2, with D possibly TRBD2 on 6 matching bases. V lost 6 bases and J lost 5, with 13 bases in between. Germline loops: CDR1 SGHAT, CDR2 FQNNGV. CDR3 size: 14 residues. CDR3 DNA sequence: TGTGCCAGCAGGGTGACTGGGGGGACCGGGGAGCTGTTTTTT. Amino acids: CASRVTGGTGELFF.

Only a few counts were recorded for this clonotype. The rearrangement joins TRBV27 to TRBJ2-5; D gene unclear. The ends were cut back, 6 bases at V and 1 base at J, with 18 bases in the middle. The CDR3 totals 16 residues. Germline V gene data show CDR1 as MNHEY and CDR2 as SMNVEV (reference sequence). For the CDR3, the DNA is TGTGCCAGCAGCGGACGAGGCTCCTTATTCCAAGAGACCCAGTACTTC. It codes for CASSGRGSLFQETQYF.

The chain recombines TRBV29-1 with TRBJ2-5, with D possibly TRBD1 on 6 matching bases. The J call may be faulty, since TRBJ2-1 better matches the DNA end. Germline V lookup: CDR1 SQVTM, CDR2 ANQGSEA. This CDR3 has 16 amino acids. CDR3 DNA: TGCAGCGTTGAAGATAGAGGACAGTTACCGTACAATGAGCAGTTCTTC. Amino acids: CSVEDRGQLPYNEQFF.